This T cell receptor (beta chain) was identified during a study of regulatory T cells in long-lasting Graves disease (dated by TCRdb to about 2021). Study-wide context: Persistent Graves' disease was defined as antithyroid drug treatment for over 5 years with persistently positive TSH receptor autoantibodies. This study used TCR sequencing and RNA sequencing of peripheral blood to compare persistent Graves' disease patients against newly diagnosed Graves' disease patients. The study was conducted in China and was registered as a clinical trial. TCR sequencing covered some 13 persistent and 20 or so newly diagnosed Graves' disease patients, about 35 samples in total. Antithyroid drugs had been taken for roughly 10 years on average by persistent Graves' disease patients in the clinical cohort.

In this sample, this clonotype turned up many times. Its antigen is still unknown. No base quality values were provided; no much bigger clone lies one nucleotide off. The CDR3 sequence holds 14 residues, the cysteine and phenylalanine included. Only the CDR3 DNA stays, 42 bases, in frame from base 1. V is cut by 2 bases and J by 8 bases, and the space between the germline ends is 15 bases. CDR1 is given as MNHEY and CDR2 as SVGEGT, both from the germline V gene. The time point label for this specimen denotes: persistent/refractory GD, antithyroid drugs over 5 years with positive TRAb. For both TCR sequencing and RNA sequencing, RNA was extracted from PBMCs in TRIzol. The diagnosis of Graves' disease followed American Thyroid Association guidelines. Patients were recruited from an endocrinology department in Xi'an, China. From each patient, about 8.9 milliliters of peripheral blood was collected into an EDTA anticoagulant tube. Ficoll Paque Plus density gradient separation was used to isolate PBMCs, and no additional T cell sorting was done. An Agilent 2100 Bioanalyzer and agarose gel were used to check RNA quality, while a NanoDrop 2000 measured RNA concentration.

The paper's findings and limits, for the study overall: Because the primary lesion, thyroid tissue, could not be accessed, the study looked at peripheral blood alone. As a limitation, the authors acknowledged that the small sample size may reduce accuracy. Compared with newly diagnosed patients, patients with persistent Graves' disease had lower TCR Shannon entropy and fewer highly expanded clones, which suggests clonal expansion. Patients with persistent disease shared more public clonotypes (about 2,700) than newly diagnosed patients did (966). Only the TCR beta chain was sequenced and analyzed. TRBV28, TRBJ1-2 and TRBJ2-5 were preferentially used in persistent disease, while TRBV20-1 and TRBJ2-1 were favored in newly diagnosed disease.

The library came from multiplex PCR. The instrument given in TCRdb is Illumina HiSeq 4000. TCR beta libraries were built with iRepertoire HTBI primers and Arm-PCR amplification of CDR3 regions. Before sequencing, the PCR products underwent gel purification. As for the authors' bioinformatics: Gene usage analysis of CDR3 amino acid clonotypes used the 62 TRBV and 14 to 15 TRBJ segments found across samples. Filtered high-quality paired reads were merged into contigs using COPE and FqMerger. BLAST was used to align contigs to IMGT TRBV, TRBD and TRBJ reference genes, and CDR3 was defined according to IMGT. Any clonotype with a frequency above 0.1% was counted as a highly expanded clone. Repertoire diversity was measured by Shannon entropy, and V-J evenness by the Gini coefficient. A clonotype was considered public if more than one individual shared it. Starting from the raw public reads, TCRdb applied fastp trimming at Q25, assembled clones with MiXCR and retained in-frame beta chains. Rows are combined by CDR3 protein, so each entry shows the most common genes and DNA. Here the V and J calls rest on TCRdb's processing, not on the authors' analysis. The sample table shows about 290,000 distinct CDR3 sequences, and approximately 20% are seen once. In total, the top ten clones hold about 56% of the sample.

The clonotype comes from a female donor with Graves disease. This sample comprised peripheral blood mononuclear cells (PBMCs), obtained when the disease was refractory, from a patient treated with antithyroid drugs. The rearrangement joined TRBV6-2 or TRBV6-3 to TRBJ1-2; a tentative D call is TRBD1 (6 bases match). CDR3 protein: CASSYAGEVGGYTF. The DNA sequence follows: TGTGCCAGCAGTTACGCAGGGGAGGTAGGCGGCTACACCTTC.